These 8 T cell receptor beta chains share one sample of origin, sequenced in a study of control samples from healthy donors and cancer patients. Sequenced by immunoSEQ multiplex PCR; TCRdb stores in-frame clones only, minus some. Among roughly 92,000 clones listed, roughly nine tenths were seen once. The sequencing input was blood. The receptors originated from a woman aged 55-69 years in good health.

This rearrangement joins TRBV14 to TRBJ2-7; D possibly matches TRBD1 or TRBD2 (5 bases each). V was shortened by 1 base and J by 11 bases, with 9 bases between the two germline ends. The germline CDR1 and CDR2 sequences are SGHDN and FVKESK. The CDR3 spans 11 residues. This CDR3 is CASSQGDQEYF. The DNA for the CDR3 is TGTGCCAGCAGCCAAGGGGACCAGGAGTACTTC.

The chain has TRBV10-1 and TRBJ2-7; a weak D match, TRBD2 (5 bases). This CDR3 spans 13 amino acids. V was shortened by 8 bases and J by 2 bases, with 13 bases between the two germline ends. From germline, CDR1 is WNHNN and CDR2 SYGVQD (reference sequence). The CDR3 DNA sequence: TGCGCCAGCCGGAGGAAGGGTCCCTACGAGCAGTACTTC. Its translation is CASRRKGPYEQYF.

The chain recombines TRBV4-3 with TRBJ2-1; 11 bases match TRBD2. The CDR3 extends over 17 amino acids. J was trimmed by 6 bases and V by 1 base; bases with no gene match: 8. The germline V gene has CDR1 LGHNA and CDR2 YSLEER. In nucleotides, the CDR3 is TGCGCCAGCAGCCAAGTTGGTACTAGCGGGAGTATCAATGAGCAGTTCTTC. Its translation is CASSQVGTSGSINEQFF.

The rearrangement joins TRBV29-1 to TRBJ2-1; D gene uncertain. V was trimmed by 3 bases and J by 12 bases, leaving 15 bases between them. The CDR3 runs 12 residues. The germline CDR1 and CDR2 sequences are SQVTM and ANQGSEA. The CDR3 DNA follows: TGCAGCGTTGATAAGACCCTAAATCGGCAGTTCTTC. This translates into CSVDKTLNRQFF.

This chain uses TRBV5-4 with TRBJ2-6; a possible D gene is TRBD1 (6 bases). This CDR3 is built from 16 residues. Trimming removed 3 bases from V and 4 bases from J, with 14 bases in between. The germline gives CDR1 SGHNT, CDR2 YYREEE (reference sequence). CDR3 in amino acids: CASSSHLGAGANVLTF. CDR3 DNA sequence: TGTGCCAGCAGCTCCCATTTGGGGGCAGGGGCCAACGTCCTGACTTTC. The full variable domain, rest sourced from reference TRBV5-4 and TRBJ2-6, is ETGVTQSPTHLIKTRGQQVTLRCSSQSGHNTVSWYQQALGQGPQFIFQYYREEENGRGNFPPRFSGLQFPNYSSELNVNALELDDSALYLCASSSHLGAGANVLTFGAGSRLTVL.

Turning to this clone: This specimen includes other DNA sequences encoding the same CDR3. The genes are TRBV29-1 and TRBJ2-3, with D possibly called TRBD1 or TRBD2 (5 bases each). V lost 1 base and J lost 0, with 5 bases in between. From germline, CDR1 is SQVTM and CDR2 ANQGSEA. The CDR3 is 13 residues long. DNA of the CDR3: TGCAGCGTTGAAGGGGGGAGCACAGATACGCAGTATTTT. Translated: CSVEGGSTDTQYF.

The rearrangement joins TRBV19 to TRBJ1-4, with 9 bases fitting TRBD1. The V gene's germline CDR1 is LNHDA and CDR2 SQIVND (reference sequence). The CDR3 contains 16 residues. J gave up 4 bases and V 6 bases, and 9 bases lay outside the gene matches. The CDR3 coding sequence is TGTGCCAGTAGGGGACAGGGCGCCATCCGTAATGAAAAACTGTTTTTT. Residues: CASRGQGAIRNEKLFF.

This clone was observed a few times. V is TRBV5-5 and J is TRBJ2-3; D is undetermined. CDR1 and CDR2 from the germline V gene are SGHKS and YYEKEE (reference sequence). V gave up 3 bases and J gave up 4 bases, with 15 bases separating them. The CDR3 spans 15 residues. CDR3 nucleotides: TGTGCCAGCAGCTCCCGGTTTTGGCCTGCAGATACGCAGTATTTT. Protein product: CASSSRFWPADTQYF.